This T cell receptor (beta chain) was obtained from a study of T cell responses to AZD1222 COVID-19 vaccine. The study, taken as a whole, reports: In a largely white British group with more females than males, clonal diversity was possibly underestimated. Only a handful of AZD1222 recipients tested seropositive at baseline.

Comment on this clone: Its antigen is still unknown.

The CDR3 length is 15 residues. V was pared by 4 bases and J by 0 bases, with 6 bases of the junction left unmatched. The germline CDR1 and CDR2 sequences are SGDLS and YYNGEE. TCRdb's table, derived via immunoSEQ multiplex PCR, lists solely in-frame clones and lacks some. The sample includes some 130,000 clones, about 91% of them seen just once. Analysis merged second doses at about 4 or about 12 weeks. The material sequenced was peripheral blood, taken 28 days after the second AZD1222 dose. The sequence derives from an adult who received the AZD1222 COVID-19 vaccine. The V and J genes are TRBV9 and TRBJ1-1; 7 bases are shared with TRBD1. The CDR3 reads CASSPRDSLNTEAFF. For the CDR3, the DNA is TGTGCCAGCAGCCCACGGGACAGCCTGAACACTGAAGCTTTCTTT.